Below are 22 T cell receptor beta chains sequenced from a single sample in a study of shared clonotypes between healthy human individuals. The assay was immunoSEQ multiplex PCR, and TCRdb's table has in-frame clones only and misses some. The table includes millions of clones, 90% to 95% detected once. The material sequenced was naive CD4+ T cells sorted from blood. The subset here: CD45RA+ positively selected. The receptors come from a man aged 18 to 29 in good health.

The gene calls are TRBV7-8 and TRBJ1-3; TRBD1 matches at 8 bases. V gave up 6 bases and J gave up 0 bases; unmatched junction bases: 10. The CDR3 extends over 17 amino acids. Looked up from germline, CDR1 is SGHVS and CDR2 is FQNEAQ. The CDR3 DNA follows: TGTGCCAGCAGTAACGGACAGGGTTGGACCTCTGGAAACACCATATATTTT. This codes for CASSNGQGWTSGNTIYF.

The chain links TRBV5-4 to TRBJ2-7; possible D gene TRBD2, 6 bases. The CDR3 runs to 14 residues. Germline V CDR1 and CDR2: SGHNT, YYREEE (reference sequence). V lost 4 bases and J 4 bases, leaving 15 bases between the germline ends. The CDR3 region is CASSRREVRYEQYF. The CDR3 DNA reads TGTGCCAGCAGCCGAAGGGAGGTGCGTTACGAGCAGTACTTC.

The CDR3 DNA is TGCGCCAGCAGTGAGGACAGGGTGGTTAAAGAGGGTGAGCAGTTCTTC. It encodes CASSEDRVVKEGEQFF. This chain connects TRBV10-1 to TRBJ2-1; 7 positions match TRBD1. V trimming: 2 bases; J trimming: 9 bases; junction bases outside the gene matches: 13. The CDR3 has 16 residues. Germline CDR1 and CDR2: WNHNN and SYGVQD (reference sequence).

CDR3 coding DNA: TGTGCCAGCAGGGAACAGGGGTCGAACACCGGGGAGCTGTTTTTT. This codes for CASREQGSNTGELFF. The chain employs TRBV2 and TRBJ2-2; the match to TRBD1 covers 7 bases. CDR3 length equals 15 residues. Looked up from germline, CDR1 is SNHLY and CDR2 is FYNNEI. The ends lost 6 bases at V and 0 bases at J; junction bases unmatched: 4.

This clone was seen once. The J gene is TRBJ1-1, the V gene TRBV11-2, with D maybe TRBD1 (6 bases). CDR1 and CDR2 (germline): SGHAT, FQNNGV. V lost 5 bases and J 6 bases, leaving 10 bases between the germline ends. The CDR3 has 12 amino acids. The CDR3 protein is CASSLNRAEAFF. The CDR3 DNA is TGTGCCAGCAGCCTAAACAGGGCTGAAGCTTTCTTT.

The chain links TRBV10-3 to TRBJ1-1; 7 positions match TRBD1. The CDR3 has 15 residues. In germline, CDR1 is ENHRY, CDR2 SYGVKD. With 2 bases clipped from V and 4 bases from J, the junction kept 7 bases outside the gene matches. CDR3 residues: CAISEARDSTTEAFF. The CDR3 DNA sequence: TGTGCCATCAGTGAGGCCCGGGACAGTACCACTGAAGCTTTCTTT.

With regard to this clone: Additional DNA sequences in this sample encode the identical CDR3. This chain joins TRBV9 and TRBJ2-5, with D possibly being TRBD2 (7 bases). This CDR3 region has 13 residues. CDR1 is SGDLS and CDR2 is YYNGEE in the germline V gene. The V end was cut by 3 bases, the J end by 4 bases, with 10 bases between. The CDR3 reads CASSARGGETQYF. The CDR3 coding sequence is TGTGCCAGCAGCGCGAGGGGGGGAGAGACCCAGTACTTC.

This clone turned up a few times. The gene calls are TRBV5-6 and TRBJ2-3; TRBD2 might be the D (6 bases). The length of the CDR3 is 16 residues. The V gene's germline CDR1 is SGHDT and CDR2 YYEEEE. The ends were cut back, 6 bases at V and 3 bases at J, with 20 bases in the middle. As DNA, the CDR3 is TGTGCCAGCACCCTCCCGGGCGGGAAAGGGACAGATACGCAGTATTTT. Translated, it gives CASTLPGGKGTDTQYF.

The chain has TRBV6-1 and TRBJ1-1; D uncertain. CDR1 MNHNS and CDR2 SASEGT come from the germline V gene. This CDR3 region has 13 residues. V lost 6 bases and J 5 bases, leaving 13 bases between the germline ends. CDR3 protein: CASRGPGGTEAFF. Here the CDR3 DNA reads TGTGCCAGCAGGGGCCCCGGAGGGACTGAAGCTTTCTTT.

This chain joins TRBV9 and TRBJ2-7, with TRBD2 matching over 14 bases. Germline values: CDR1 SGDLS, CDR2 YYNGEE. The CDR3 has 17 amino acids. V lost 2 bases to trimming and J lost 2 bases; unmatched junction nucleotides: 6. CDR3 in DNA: TGTGCCAGCAGCGTTGGACTAGCGGGAGGCACTACCTACGAGCAGTACTTC. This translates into CASSVGLAGGTTYEQYF.

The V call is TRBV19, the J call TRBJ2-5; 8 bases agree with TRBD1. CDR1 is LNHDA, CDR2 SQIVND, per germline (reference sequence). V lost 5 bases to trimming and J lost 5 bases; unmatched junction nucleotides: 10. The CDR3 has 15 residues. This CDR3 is CASSATGGTRETQYF. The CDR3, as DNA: TGTGCCAGTAGTGCCACAGGGGGTACCAGGGAGACCCAGTACTTC.

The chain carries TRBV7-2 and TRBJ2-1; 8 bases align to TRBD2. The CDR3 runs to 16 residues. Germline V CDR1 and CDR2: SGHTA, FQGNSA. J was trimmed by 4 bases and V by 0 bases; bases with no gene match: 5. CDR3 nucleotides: TGTGCCAGCAGCTTAGCCGGGACTAGTTTTTACAATGAGCAGTTCTTC. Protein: CASSLAGTSFYNEQFF.

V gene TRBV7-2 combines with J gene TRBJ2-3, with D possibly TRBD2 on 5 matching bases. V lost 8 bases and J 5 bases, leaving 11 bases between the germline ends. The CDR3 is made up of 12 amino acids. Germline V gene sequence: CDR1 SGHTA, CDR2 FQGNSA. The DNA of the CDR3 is TGTGCCAGCCTCGAGGGCCTAGATACGCAGTATTTT. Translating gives CASLEGLDTQYF.

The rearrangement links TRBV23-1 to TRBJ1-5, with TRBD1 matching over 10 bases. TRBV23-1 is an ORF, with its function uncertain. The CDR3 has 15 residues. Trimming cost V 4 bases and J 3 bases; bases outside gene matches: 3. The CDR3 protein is CASSPTGGPNQPQHF. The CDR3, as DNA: TGCGCCAGCAGTCCGACAGGGGGCCCCAATCAGCCCCAGCATTTT.

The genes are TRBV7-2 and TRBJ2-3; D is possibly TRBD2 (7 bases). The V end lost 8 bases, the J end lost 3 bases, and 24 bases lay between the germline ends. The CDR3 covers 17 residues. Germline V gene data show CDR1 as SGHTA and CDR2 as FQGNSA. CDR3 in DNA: TGTGCCAGCGCGAAATTAGGGGGGGGAGGGCCTACAGATACGCAGTATTTT. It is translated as CASAKLGGGGPTDTQYF.

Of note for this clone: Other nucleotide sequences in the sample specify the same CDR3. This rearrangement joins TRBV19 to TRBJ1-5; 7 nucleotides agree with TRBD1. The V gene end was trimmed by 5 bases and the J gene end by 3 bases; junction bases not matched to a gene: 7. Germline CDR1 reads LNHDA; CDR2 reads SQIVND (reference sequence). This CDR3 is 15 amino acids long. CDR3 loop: CASSSRDRPNQPQHF. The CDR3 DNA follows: TGTGCCAGTAGTTCCCGGGACAGACCCAATCAGCCCCAGCATTTT.

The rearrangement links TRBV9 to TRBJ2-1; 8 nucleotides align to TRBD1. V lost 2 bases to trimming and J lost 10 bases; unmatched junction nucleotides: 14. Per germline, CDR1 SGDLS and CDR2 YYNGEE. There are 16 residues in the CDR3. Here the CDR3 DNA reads TGTGCCAGCAGCGTGACCCCCGGGACAGGACCGTGGGAGCAGTTCTTC. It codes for CASSVTPGTGPWEQFF. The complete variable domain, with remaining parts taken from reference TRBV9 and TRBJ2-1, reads DSGVTQTPKHLITATGQRVTLRCSPRSGDLSVYWYQQSLDQGLQFLIQYYNGEERAKGNILERFSAQQFPDLHSELNLSSLELGDSALYFCASSVTPGTGPWEQFFGPGTRLTVL.

The CDR3 nucleotides are TGTGCCAGCAGGGGACCGGGTGAAGGGCAGCCCCAGCATTTT. Translated: CASRGPGEGQPQHF. The chain has TRBV28 and TRBJ1-5, with a possible D match to TRBD1 (5 bases). CDR1 MDHEN and CDR2 SYDVKM come from the germline V gene. CDR3 length equals 14 residues. The germline V and J ends were trimmed by 6 bases and 7 bases, with 16 bases remaining between them.

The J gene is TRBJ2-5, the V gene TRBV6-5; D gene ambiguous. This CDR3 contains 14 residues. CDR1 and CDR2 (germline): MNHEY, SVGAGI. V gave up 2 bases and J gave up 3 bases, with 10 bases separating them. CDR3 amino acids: CASSYGPEKETQYF. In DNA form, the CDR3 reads TGTGCCAGCAGTTACGGGCCCGAGAAAGAGACCCAGTACTTC.

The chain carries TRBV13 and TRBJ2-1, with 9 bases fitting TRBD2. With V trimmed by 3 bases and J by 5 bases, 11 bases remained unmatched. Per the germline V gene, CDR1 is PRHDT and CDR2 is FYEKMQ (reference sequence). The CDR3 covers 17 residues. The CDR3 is CASSLRLAGILNNEQFF. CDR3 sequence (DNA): TGTGCCAGCAGCTTGCGGCTAGCGGGAATCCTGAACAATGAGCAGTTCTTC.

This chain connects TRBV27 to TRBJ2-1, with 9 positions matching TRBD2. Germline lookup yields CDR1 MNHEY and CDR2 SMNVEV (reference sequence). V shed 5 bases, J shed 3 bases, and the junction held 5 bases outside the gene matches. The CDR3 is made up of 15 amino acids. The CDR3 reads CASSGPAGGYNEQFF. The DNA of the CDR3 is TGTGCCAGCAGTGGTCCAGCGGGAGGCTACAATGAGCAGTTCTTC.

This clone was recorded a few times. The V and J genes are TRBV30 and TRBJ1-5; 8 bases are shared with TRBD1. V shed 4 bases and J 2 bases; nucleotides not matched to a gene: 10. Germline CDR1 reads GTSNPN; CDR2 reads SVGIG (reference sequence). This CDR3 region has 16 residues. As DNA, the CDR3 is TGTGCCTGGACCAAACCAATGACAGGGGGCAATCAGCCCCAGCATTTT. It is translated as CAWTKPMTGGNQPQHF.